Each of the 27 T cell receptor beta chains below was sequenced from the same sample in a study of shared clonotypes between healthy human individuals. Selected positively for CCR7 and CD45RO-negative, naive CD8 cells excluded terminally differentiated effector memory CD45RA+ cells. Some clones are missing from TCRdb's copy, which holds only in-frame ones; the method was immunoSEQ multiplex PCR. The repertoire holds around 1,900,000 clones, with 90% to 95% as singletons. Sequenced: naive CD8+ T cells from PBMCs. These receptors all stem from a man aged 18-30 years in good health. Some clones in this sample may be carry-over from other donors' samples.

J is TRBJ2-7 and V is TRBV19, with 8 bases that match TRBD1. J gave up 3 bases and V 3 bases, and 4 bases lay outside the gene matches. The CDR3 spans 14 residues. Germline V gives CDR1 LNHDA, CDR2 SQIVND (reference sequence). The CDR3 DNA reads as TGTGCCAGTAGTATCACAGGGGGAAACTACGAGCAGTACTTC. This encodes CASSITGGNYEQYF.

In the case of this clone: Being one base from a much bigger clone, this may be a read error. This chain connects TRBV11-2 to TRBJ1-2, with D tentatively TRBD1 (5 bases). The ends were cut back, 4 bases at V and 4 bases at J, with 10 bases in the middle. The germline CDR1 and CDR2 sequences are SGHAT and FQNNGV. CDR3 size: 13 residues. CDR3 residues: CASSSGRTYGYTF. The CDR3 bases are TGTGCCAGCAGCTCGGGACGGACCTATGGCTACACCTTC.

The chain has TRBV28 and TRBJ1-1, with 9 bases identical to TRBD1. After removal of 6 bases from V and 11 bases from J, the junction contained 10 bases not matched to a gene. The germline CDR1 and CDR2 sequences are MDHEN and SYDVKM. The CDR3 sequence is 13 residues long. CDR3 amino acids: CASSDGQGSGAFF. CDR3 DNA sequence: TGTGCCAGCAGCGACGGACAGGGGTCGGGGGCTTTCTTT.

This clone was counted once. This chain links TRBV5-6 with TRBJ2-7; D remains ambiguous. V shed 0 bases and J shed 0 bases, with 7 bases lying between them. Germline V gene data show CDR1 as SGHDT and CDR2 as YYEEEE. CDR3 length: 14 amino acids. In DNA, the CDR3 is TGTGCCAGCAGCTTGGGTCCAGTCTCCTACGAGCAGTACTTC. It encodes CASSLGPVSYEQYF. The full variable domain, completed using reference TRBV5-6 and TRBJ2-7, is DAGVTQSPTHLIKTRGQQVTLRCSPKSGHDTVSWYQQALGQGPQFIFQYYEEEERQRGNFPDRFSGHQFPNYSSELNVNALLLGDSALYLCASSLGPVSYEQYFGPGTRLTVT.

This chain links TRBV7-9 with TRBJ2-5; D remains ambiguous. The CDR3 has 14 residues. The ends were cut back, 3 bases at V and 1 base at J, with 9 bases in the middle. The germline gives CDR1 SEHNR, CDR2 FQNEAQ (reference sequence). CDR3 loop: CASSFKGLQETQYF. CDR3 sequence (DNA): TGTGCCAGCAGCTTCAAGGGCCTCCAAGAGACCCAGTACTTC.

V usage is TRBV28 and J usage is TRBJ2-3, with D tentatively TRBD1 (6 bases). CDR1 is MDHEN and CDR2 is SYDVKM in the germline V gene. The ends were cut back, 6 bases at V and 2 bases at J, with 21 bases in the middle. CDR3 size: 17 residues. The CDR3, as DNA: TGTGCCAGCAGCCCCGAAGAGGACAGCTCTATCACAGATACGCAGTATTTT. This sequence encodes CASSPEEDSSITDTQYF.

The J gene is TRBJ2-6, the V gene TRBV27; D unresolved. The germline V and J ends were trimmed by 0 bases and 0 bases, with 6 bases remaining between them. This CDR3 region has 16 residues. Looked up from germline, CDR1 is MNHEY and CDR2 is SMNVEV (reference sequence). Here the CDR3 reads CASSLSYGSGANVLTF. The CDR3 DNA is TGTGCCAGCAGTTTATCGTATGGCTCTGGGGCCAACGTCCTGACTTTC.

The V and J genes are TRBV30 and TRBJ2-1; D gene uncertain. V was shortened by 0 bases and J by 0 bases, with 12 bases between the two germline ends. CDR1 and CDR2 from the germline V gene are GTSNPN and SVGIG (reference sequence). The CDR3 has 16 residues. DNA of the CDR3: TGTGCCTGGAGTGTTCTTGTCTTTAGCTCCTACAATGAGCAGTTCTTC. This codes for CAWSVLVFSSYNEQFF.

The V and J genes are TRBV6-1 and TRBJ2-6; 8 bases are a match to TRBD1. V was clipped by 2 bases and J by 6 bases; unmatched bases: 6. The CDR3 runs to 16 residues. Per the germline V gene, CDR1 is MNHNS and CDR2 is SASEGT. The CDR3 spells CASSEFVTGEANVLTF. The CDR3 coding sequence is TGTGCCAGCAGTGAATTTGTGACAGGGGAGGCCAACGTCCTGACTTTC.

The chain employs TRBV18 and TRBJ1-2; TRBD1 aligns across 7 bases. J was trimmed by 4 bases and V by 3 bases; bases with no gene match: 14. The CDR3 runs 17 residues. Germline values: CDR1 KGHSH, CDR2 LQKENI. The DNA of the CDR3 is TGTGCCAGCTCACCCGCGGACGGGCCAGGGGGAGGCTATGGCTACACCTTC. Translating it yields CASSPADGPGGGYGYTF.

The J gene is TRBJ1-2, the V gene TRBV19; D is undetermined. CDR1 and CDR2 from the germline V gene are LNHDA and SQIVND (reference sequence). The CDR3 is 14 residues long. Between the trimmed V and J ends, which lost 6 bases and 12 bases, there was a span of 23 bases. The CDR3 reads CASSLAVQARSHTF. CDR3 sequence (DNA): TGTGCCAGTAGCCTTGCGGTTCAGGCTCGATCCCACACCTTC.

In this sample, this clone turned up a few times. The chain links TRBV19 to TRBJ1-2; maybe TRBD1 (5 bases). The germline V gene has CDR1 LNHDA and CDR2 SQIVND (reference sequence). The V end lost 6 bases, the J end lost 2 bases, and 13 bases lay between the germline ends. The CDR3 length is 14 residues. The DNA of the CDR3 is TGTGCCAGTAGGCCGAGAGGGGCCAACTATGGCTACACCTTC. Amino acids: CASRPRGANYGYTF.

The genes are TRBV19 and TRBJ1-5; weak D call: TRBD1 (6 bases). The CDR3 has 14 amino acids. V lost 4 bases to trimming and J lost 11 bases, with 18 bases between them. The germline V gene has CDR1 LNHDA and CDR2 SQIVND (reference sequence). CDR3 sequence (DNA): TGTGCCAGTAGTACTTATCAGGGGCGGAGGGCCCAGCATTTT. As protein: CASSTYQGRRAQHF.

V is TRBV5-1 and J is TRBJ2-7, with D tentatively TRBD1 or TRBD2 (5 bases each). The V gene lost 4 bases and the J gene lost 3 bases, with 17 bases spanning the gap. The CDR3 runs to 15 residues. Germline CDR1 and CDR2: SGHRS and YFSETQ. In nucleotides, the CDR3 is TGCGCCAGCAGCGTGTTCGCCGGGACCAGCTACGAGCAGTACTTC. Translated, it gives CASSVFAGTSYEQYF.

The J gene is TRBJ2-1, the V gene TRBV5-1; TRBD2 aligns across 10 bases. Germline loops: CDR1 SGHRS, CDR2 YFSETQ. The CDR3 sequence is 20 residues long. Losses at the gene ends were 0 bases for V and 0 bases for J; bases not matched to a gene: 12. CDR3 coding DNA: TGCGCCAGCAGCTTGGAGTGGCTAGCGGGAGCCGGAAGCTCCTACAATGAGCAGTTCTTC. It yields the protein CASSLEWLAGAGSSYNEQFF.

In this sample, this clone turned up once. This chain joins TRBV9 and TRBJ1-2, with a weak D call TRBD1 (6 bases). There are 14 residues in the CDR3. Germline CDR1 reads SGDLS; CDR2 reads YYNGEE. V was pared by 4 bases and J by 1 base, with 11 bases between. The CDR3 loop reads CASSPQGFNYGYTF. The CDR3 nucleotides are TGTGCCAGCAGCCCACAGGGTTTTAACTATGGCTACACCTTC.

With respect to this clone: Other DNA sequences in this sample translate to the same CDR3. V usage is TRBV5-1 and J usage is TRBJ2-7, with D uncertain. V was clipped by 4 bases and J by 4 bases, with 6 bases between them. This CDR3 region has 11 residues. Germline CDR1 is SGHRS and CDR2 is YFSETQ. Here the CDR3 reads CASSLGYEQYF. For the CDR3, the DNA is TGCGCCAGCAGCCTTGGTTACGAGCAGTACTTC.

This chain uses TRBV5-1 with TRBJ2-2; 14 nucleotides agree with TRBD2. V shed 4 bases, J shed 3 bases, and the junction held 5 bases outside the gene matches. CDR1 and CDR2 (germline): SGHRS, YFSETQ. This CDR3 has 17 amino acids. The CDR3 sequence: CASSPRLAGGDTGELFF. For the CDR3, the DNA is TGCGCCAGCAGCCCACGACTAGCGGGAGGGGACACCGGGGAGCTGTTTTTT. The full variable domain, completed using reference TRBV5-1 and TRBJ2-2, is KAGVTQTPRYLIKTRGQQVTLSCSPISGHRSVSWYQQTPGQGLQFLFEYFSETQRNKGNFPGRFSGRQFSNSRSEMNVSTLELGDSALYLCASSPRLAGGDTGELFFGEGSRLTVL.

This clone has only one observation. The V gene is TRBV5-6, the J gene TRBJ2-7; 10 positions match TRBD2. The CDR3 is 15 residues long. The junction had 7 bases not matched to a gene; V was cut back by 5 bases and J by 2 bases. Germline assignment: CDR1 SGHDT and CDR2 YYEEEE. CDR3: CASSSSSGRTYEQYF. CDR3 sequence (DNA): TGTGCCAGCAGTTCCTCTAGCGGGAGAACCTACGAGCAGTACTTC.

The rearrangement joins TRBV28 to TRBJ2-7; D unresolved. Germline V gene sequence: CDR1 MDHEN, CDR2 SYDVKM. This CDR3 contains 14 residues. The V and J ends lost 3 bases and 5 bases respectively, with 14 bases between them. For the CDR3, the DNA is TGTGCCAGCAGTTTGACGACTGAACTAAACGAGCAGTACTTC. Its translation: CASSLTTELNEQYF. The full variable domain, in which reference TRBV28 and TRBJ2-7 provide the parts outside the CDR3, is DVKVTQSSRYLVKRTGEKVFLECVQDMDHENMFWYRQDPGLGLRLIYFSYDVKMKEKGDIPEGYSVSREKKERFSLILESASTNQTSMYLCASSLTTELNEQYFGPGTRLTVT.

The genes are TRBV6-1 and TRBJ2-7; a weak D match, TRBD1 (6 bases). This CDR3 comprises 11 residues. Per germline, CDR1 MNHNS and CDR2 SASEGT. Trimming stripped 7 bases from V and 5 bases from J, with 9 bases between. The CDR3 here is CASTGQNEQYF. DNA for the CDR3: TGTGCCAGCACTGGACAGAACGAGCAGTACTTC.

The genes are TRBV19 and TRBJ2-3, with 10 bases lining up with TRBD2. J was trimmed by 4 bases and V by 6 bases; bases with no gene match: 10. The germline CDR1 and CDR2 sequences are LNHDA and SQIVND (reference sequence). CDR3 size: 16 residues. In DNA form, the CDR3 reads TGTGCCAGTAGCCCGTTGCTAGCGGGAGTAGCAGATACGCAGTATTTT. Its protein is CASSPLLAGVADTQYF.

V is TRBV19 and J is TRBJ2-7; TRBD2 matches at 7 bases. Losses at the gene ends were 6 bases for V and 3 bases for J; bases not matched to a gene: 17. The CDR3 is 17 amino acids. The germline CDR1 and CDR2 sequences are LNHDA and SQIVND (reference sequence). The CDR3 DNA reads as TGTGCCAGTAGCCAAGGTGGGGAGGGAATCCCAGTCTACGAGCAGTACTTC. Protein sequence: CASSQGGEGIPVYEQYF.

DNA for the CDR3: TGTGCCAGCAGCTTAGGTCCGGGACAGGGGCAAGAAGGGCAGTACTTC. Translated: CASSLGPGQGQEGQYF. The chain has TRBV7-9 and TRBJ2-7; 10 nucleotides agree with TRBD1. Germline V gene lookup returns CDR1 SEHNR and CDR2 FQNEAQ (reference sequence). V lost 1 base to trimming and J lost 9 bases; unmatched junction nucleotides: 12. The CDR3 is 16 amino acids.

This chain connects TRBV7-9 to TRBJ2-5; tentative D call: TRBD1 (6 bases). This CDR3 contains 15 residues. The germline gives CDR1 SEHNR, CDR2 FQNEAQ (reference sequence). V was shortened by 4 bases and J by 0 bases, with 12 bases between the two germline ends. CDR3 sequence: CASSSYRDDQETQYF. The CDR3 bases are TGTGCCAGCAGCTCTTACAGGGACGACCAAGAGACCCAGTACTTC.

V usage is TRBV18 and J usage is TRBJ2-1; 10 positions match TRBD2. The CDR3 runs 16 residues. Germline CDR1 and CDR2: KGHSH and LQKENI. J was trimmed by 9 bases and V by 2 bases; bases with no gene match: 10. CDR3 region: CASSPTGLAGDGEQFF. The CDR3 DNA sequence: TGTGCCAGCTCACCAACCGGGCTAGCGGGAGACGGTGAGCAGTTCTTC.

This sequence joins TRBV13 and TRBJ1-4; possible D gene TRBD1, 5 bases. The CDR3 is 16 residues long. The V gene's germline CDR1 is PRHDT and CDR2 FYEKMQ (reference sequence). V gave up 0 bases and J gave up 8 bases, with 16 bases separating them. The CDR3 bases are TGTGCCAGCAGCTTAGGTCGGGGCCGCCTTAGAGAAAAACTGTTTTTT. This sequence encodes CASSLGRGRLREKLFF.